The rows below give T cell receptor beta chains drawn from one sample of a study of T cells in Graves' hyperthyroidism and ophthalmopathy. TCRdb used MiXCR to reprocess the multiplex PCR reads, holding one entry per CDR3 protein. The sample consists of roughly 800,000 distinct CDR3 sequences, over 35% of them appearing once. Sequenced sample: blood. The receptors stem from a young man with Graves' hyperthyroidism. Each CDR3 is given with its conserved first and last residue. D genes are given only for firm matches. Only part of the rows carry a size: once, few, many, or a class if the clone is expanded.

v_gene,abundance,d_gene,j_gene,CDR3aa,CDR3nt
TRBV9,NA,NA,TRBJ2-7,CASSPSVTTSYEQYF,TGTGCCAGCAGCCCCTCCGTAACTACTTCCTACGAGCAGTACTTC
TRBV5-1,NA,NA,TRBJ2-6,CASSLATARSGANVLTF,TGCGCCAGCAGCTTGGCTACAGCCCGCTCTGGGGCCAACGTCCTGACTTTC
TRBV7-9,NA,TRBD1,TRBJ2-7,CASRLTGGYSYEQYF,TGTGCCAGCAGGCTTACAGGGGGCTACTCCTACGAGCAGTACTTC
TRBV10-3,many,TRBD1,TRBJ2-5,CAISETGQPQETQYF,TGTGCCATCAGTGAGACGGGACAGCCCCAAGAGACCCAGTACTTC
TRBV29-1,many,NA,TRBJ2-7,CSVEISYYEQYF,TGCAGCGTTGAAATTTCTTACTACGAGCAGTACTTC
TRBV7-8,many,NA,TRBJ2-6,CASSPLLLGGANVLTF,TGTGCCAGCAGCCCCTTACTCCTGGGTGGGGCCAACGTCCTGACTTTC
TRBV9,NA,NA,TRBJ2-2,CASSESLGTPNTGELFF,TGTGCCAGCAGCGAGAGCCTCGGGACTCCCAACACCGGGGAGCTGTTTTTT
TRBV15,NA,TRBD1,TRBJ1-5,CATSRTGGDRPQHF,TGTGCCACCAGCAGGACAGGGGGGGATCGGCCCCAGCATTTT
TRBV3-1,NA,NA,TRBJ2-7,CASSQVQGRIIYEQYF,TGTGCCAGCAGCCAAGTACAGGGAAGAATCATCTACGAGCAGTACTTC
TRBV20-1,many,NA,TRBJ1-1,CSARDRGNTEAFF,TGCAGTGCTAGAGATCGGGGGAACACTGAAGCTTTCTTT
TRBV2,many,NA,TRBJ1-5,CASSQLGGNQGLQHF,TGTGCCAGCAGTCAATTGGGAGGGAATCAGGGTCTCCAGCATTTT
TRBV6-6,few,NA,TRBJ1-1,CASSSSYMNTEAFF,TGTGCCAGCAGTTCCAGTTACATGAACACTGAAGCTTTCTTT
TRBV7-3,NA,NA,TRBJ1-5,CASSLQPGGDQPQHF,TGTGCCAGCAGCTTACAACCCGGTGGGGATCAGCCCCAGCATTTT
TRBV10-3,many,NA,TRBJ1-2,CAITSLNGYTF,TGTGCCATCACTAGTCTGAATGGCTACACCTTC
TRBV19,few,NA,TRBJ2-5,CASSSRRDSQYQETQYF,TGTGCCAGTAGTTCCCGGCGGGACAGCCAGTACCAAGAGACCCAGTACTTC
TRBV6-5,NA,TRBD1,TRBJ2-7,CASQAIAGTEPYF,TGTGCCAGTCAGGCGATAGCCGGGACAGAGCCGTACTTC
TRBV6-1,NA,TRBD2,TRBJ2-2,CASITLAGSHTGELFF,TGTGCCAGCATCACCTTAGCGGGGTCGCACACCGGGGAGCTGTTTTTT
TRBV6-1,few,NA,TRBJ2-5,CASSEGPTNQETQYF,TGTGCCAGCAGTGAAGGGCCAACTAACCAAGAGACCCAGTACTTC
TRBV24-1,NA,TRBD2,TRBJ2-3,CATSLAGAADTQYF,TGTGCCACCTCCCTAGCGGGAGCGGCAGATACGCAGTATTTT
TRBV10-3,many,TRBD1,TRBJ1-2,CAIRQGEYGYTF,TGTGCCATCCGACAGGGGGAATATGGCTACACCTTC
TRBV9,few,TRBD1,TRBJ2-7,CASSLERQGRIYEQYF,TGTGCCAGCAGCTTAGAGAGACAGGGAAGAATCTACGAGCAGTACTTC
TRBV9,NA,TRBD1,TRBJ2-2,CASSLNRGPGELFF,TGTGCCAGCAGCTTGAACAGGGGGCCCGGGGAGCTGTTTTTT
TRBV29-1,many,NA,TRBJ2-2,CSVGSSADTGELFF,TGCAGCGTTGGATCTAGTGCGGACACCGGGGAGCTGTTTTTT
TRBV5-1,NA,NA,TRBJ1-5,CASSVRGGRDQPQHF,TGCGCCAGCAGTGTGCGGGGAGGTCGGGATCAGCCCCAGCATTTT
TRBV7-2,many,TRBD1,TRBJ2-5,CASSRQGRQTQYF,TGTGCCAGCAGCCGACAGGGACGGCAGACCCAGTACTTC
TRBV5-6,NA,TRBD1,TRBJ2-7,CASSLGETGDEQYF,TGTGCCAGCAGCTTGGGGGAAACAGGGGACGAGCAGTACTTC
TRBV25-1,NA,NA,TRBJ2-5,CASRIPGEKTQYF,TGTGCCAGCAGAATACCAGGGGAAAAGACCCAGTACTTC
TRBV29-1,NA,TRBD2,TRBJ2-5,CSVETAGARETQYF,TGCAGCGTTGAGACAGCGGGGGCACGGGAGACCCAGTACTTC
TRBV10-3,NA,NA,TRBJ2-6,CASSWGVFSGANVLTF,TGTGCCAGCAGTTGGGGGGTTTTCTCCGGGGCCAACGTCCTGACTTTC